The 14 T cell receptor beta chains below all came from one sample that was sequenced in a study of post-analysis software for immune sequencing data. Whole-study findings and limits: There were a few TRBV segments more frequent in patients than controls, and TRBV5-6, TRBV5-1 and TRBV20-1 were among them.

Tagging with unique molecular identifiers was a feature of the TCR beta cDNA libraries. TCRdb recomputed calls from the PCR reads with MiXCR, one row per CDR3 protein. The data contain hundreds of thousands of distinct CDR3 sequences, about 32% of them seen just once; the ten biggest clones take up approximately 0.55%. For these receptors, no antigen is known. The sample was blood. These receptors originate from a girl between 5 and 17 years old with multiple sclerosis.

The genes are TRBV20-1 and TRBJ2-1, with D possibly being TRBD2 (6 bases). The CDR3 covers 15 residues. V lost 0 bases to trimming and J lost 0 bases, with 9 bases between them. Germline V gene data show CDR1 as DFQATT and CDR2 as SNEGSKA (reference sequence). The CDR3 loop is CSARDSGSSYNEQFF. For the CDR3, the DNA is TGCAGTGCTAGAGACTCCGGGAGCTCCTACAATGAGCAGTTCTTC.

The rearrangement uses TRBV5-1 and TRBJ2-5, with D possibly being TRBD1 (5 bases). The length of the CDR3 is 15 residues. The V end lost 4 bases, the J end lost 4 bases, and 17 bases lay between the germline ends. Per germline, CDR1 SGHRS and CDR2 YFSETQ. The CDR3 is CASSVGDTVGETQYF. The CDR3 DNA sequence: TGCGCCAGCAGCGTAGGGGATACCGTCGGAGAGACCCAGTACTTC.

V gene TRBV5-5 combines with J gene TRBJ2-2; D possibly corresponds to TRBD2 (6 bases). V lost 2 bases and J 5 bases, leaving 7 bases between the germline ends. This CDR3 contains 13 residues. The germline gives CDR1 SGHKS, CDR2 YYEKEE (reference sequence). This CDR3 reads CASSFRGTGELFF. CDR3 coding DNA: TGTGCCAGCAGCTTTCGGGGGACCGGGGAGCTGTTTTTT.

Worth noting for this clonotype: One base away lies a much larger clone, so this may be a sequencing read error. The V call is TRBV27, the J call TRBJ2-1, with D possibly being TRBD2 (6 bases). CDR1 is MNHEY and CDR2 is SMNVEV in the germline V gene (reference sequence). The CDR3 runs to 16 residues. V dropped 7 bases and J dropped 6 bases, with 22 bases sitting between them. The CDR3 sequence: CASNLPDGGGGNEQFF. The CDR3 DNA is TGTGCCAGCAATCTCCCGGACGGGGGTGGGGGCAATGAGCAGTTCTTC.

This clonotype was seen a handful of times. The J gene is TRBJ2-1, the V gene TRBV7-2; TRBD2 aligns across 7 bases. Looked up from germline, CDR1 is SGHTA and CDR2 is FQGNSA. The CDR3 runs 16 residues. With V trimmed by 7 bases and J by 4 bases, 13 bases remained unmatched. Here the CDR3 DNA reads TGTGCCAGCACCTTTAGTGGCGGGGGACTGTACAATGAGCAGTTCTTC. The encoded protein is CASTFSGGGLYNEQFF.

As to this clonotype: One junction end disagrees with the germline gene, perhaps due to a read error. This rearrangement joins TRBV15 to TRBJ1-2, with a possible D match to TRBD1 (5 bases). Looked up from germline, CDR1 is LNHNV and CDR2 is YYDKDF (reference sequence). The length of the CDR3 is 14 residues. The CDR3 reads CVTSRAEGSYGYTF. The CDR3 DNA sequence: TGTGTCACCAGCAGAGCCGAGGGGAGCTATGGCTACACCTTC.

This clonotype came up a few times. V is TRBV29-1 and J is TRBJ2-5; perhaps D is TRBD1 or TRBD2 (5 bases each). The germline CDR1 and CDR2 sequences are SQVTM and ANQGSEA. The CDR3 has 15 residues. The V and J ends lost 6 bases and 6 bases respectively, with 23 bases between them. CDR3 in DNA: TGCAGCGTCACCTCTGGGGGTGGCAATGGACAGACCCAGTACTTC. Its protein product is CSVTSGGGNGQTQYF.

The V call is TRBV20-1, the J call TRBJ2-7, with TRBD2 identical over 8 bases. CDR3 length: 18 residues. V shed 5 bases, J shed 0 bases, and the junction held 18 bases outside the gene matches. From germline, CDR1 is DFQATT and CDR2 SNEGSKA (reference sequence). Written as DNA, the CDR3 is TGCAGTGCTCTAGGTTCTTATACGAGCGGGAGAAGCTCCTACGAGCAGTACTTC. It specifies CSALGSYTSGRSSYEQYF.

This clonotype was recorded many times. V gene TRBV7-2 combines with J gene TRBJ2-7, with 14 bases aligning to TRBD2. Germline loops: CDR1 SGHTA, CDR2 FQGNSA. The CDR3 is 16 residues long. The trim removed 3 bases at V and 1 base at J, leaving 2 bases unmatched. CDR3 amino acids: CASSLGLAGVSYEQYF. The CDR3, as DNA: TGTGCCAGCAGCTTGGGACTAGCGGGAGTGTCCTACGAGCAGTACTTC.

This clonotype was counted a few times. One junction end disagrees with the germline gene, perhaps due to a read error. The rearrangement uses TRBV20-1 and TRBJ2-5, with a possible D match to TRBD1 (6 bases). The CDR3 spans 14 residues. Germline V gives CDR1 DFQATT, CDR2 SNEGSKA (reference sequence). CDR3 nucleotide sequence: TGCAGTGCTAGAGCCTTGACAGGCCAAGAGACCCGGTACTTC. Encoded protein: CSARALTGQETRYF.

This clonotype was found a few times. The chain joins TRBV20-1 to TRBJ2-4; 11 bases line up with TRBD1. CDR1 and CDR2 from the germline V gene are DFQATT and SNEGSKA (reference sequence). V lost 1 base and J lost 6; bases outside the gene matches: 8. This CDR3 has 16 residues. As DNA, the CDR3 is TGCAGTGCTAGAGGGACAGGGGGCGCGAACCCAAACATTCAGTACTTC. It codes for CSARGTGGANPNIQYF.

This clonotype was detected only once. The genes are TRBV29-1 and TRBJ2-2; D call uncertain. This CDR3 spans 15 amino acids. In germline, CDR1 is SQVTM, CDR2 ANQGSEA. V was cut by 5 bases and J by 2 bases, with 15 bases left in between. The CDR3 DNA sequence: TGCAGCGTTTTCTCGTGGTCAGTAAACACCGGGGAGCTGTTTTTT. This translates into CSVFSWSVNTGELFF.

This clonotype was seen a handful of times. This chain links TRBV28 with TRBJ2-1; 7 bases fit TRBD1. CDR1 MDHEN and CDR2 SYDVKM come from the germline V gene. There are 12 residues in the CDR3. With 6 bases clipped from V and 9 bases from J, the junction kept 5 bases outside the gene matches. The CDR3 reads CASSWTGFEQFF. In DNA, the CDR3 is TGTGCCAGCAGCTGGACAGGCTTTGAGCAGTTCTTC.

A few counts support this clonotype. This sequence joins TRBV4-3 and TRBJ2-6; D not certain. CDR3 length: 17 residues. The V and J ends lost 0 bases and 3 bases respectively, with 12 bases between them. The germline V gene has CDR1 LGHNA and CDR2 YSLEER. CDR3 bases: TGCGCCAGCAGCCAAGAAGTCAGAATCTTTGGGGCCAACGTCCTGACTTTC. Protein: CASSQEVRIFGANVLTF.